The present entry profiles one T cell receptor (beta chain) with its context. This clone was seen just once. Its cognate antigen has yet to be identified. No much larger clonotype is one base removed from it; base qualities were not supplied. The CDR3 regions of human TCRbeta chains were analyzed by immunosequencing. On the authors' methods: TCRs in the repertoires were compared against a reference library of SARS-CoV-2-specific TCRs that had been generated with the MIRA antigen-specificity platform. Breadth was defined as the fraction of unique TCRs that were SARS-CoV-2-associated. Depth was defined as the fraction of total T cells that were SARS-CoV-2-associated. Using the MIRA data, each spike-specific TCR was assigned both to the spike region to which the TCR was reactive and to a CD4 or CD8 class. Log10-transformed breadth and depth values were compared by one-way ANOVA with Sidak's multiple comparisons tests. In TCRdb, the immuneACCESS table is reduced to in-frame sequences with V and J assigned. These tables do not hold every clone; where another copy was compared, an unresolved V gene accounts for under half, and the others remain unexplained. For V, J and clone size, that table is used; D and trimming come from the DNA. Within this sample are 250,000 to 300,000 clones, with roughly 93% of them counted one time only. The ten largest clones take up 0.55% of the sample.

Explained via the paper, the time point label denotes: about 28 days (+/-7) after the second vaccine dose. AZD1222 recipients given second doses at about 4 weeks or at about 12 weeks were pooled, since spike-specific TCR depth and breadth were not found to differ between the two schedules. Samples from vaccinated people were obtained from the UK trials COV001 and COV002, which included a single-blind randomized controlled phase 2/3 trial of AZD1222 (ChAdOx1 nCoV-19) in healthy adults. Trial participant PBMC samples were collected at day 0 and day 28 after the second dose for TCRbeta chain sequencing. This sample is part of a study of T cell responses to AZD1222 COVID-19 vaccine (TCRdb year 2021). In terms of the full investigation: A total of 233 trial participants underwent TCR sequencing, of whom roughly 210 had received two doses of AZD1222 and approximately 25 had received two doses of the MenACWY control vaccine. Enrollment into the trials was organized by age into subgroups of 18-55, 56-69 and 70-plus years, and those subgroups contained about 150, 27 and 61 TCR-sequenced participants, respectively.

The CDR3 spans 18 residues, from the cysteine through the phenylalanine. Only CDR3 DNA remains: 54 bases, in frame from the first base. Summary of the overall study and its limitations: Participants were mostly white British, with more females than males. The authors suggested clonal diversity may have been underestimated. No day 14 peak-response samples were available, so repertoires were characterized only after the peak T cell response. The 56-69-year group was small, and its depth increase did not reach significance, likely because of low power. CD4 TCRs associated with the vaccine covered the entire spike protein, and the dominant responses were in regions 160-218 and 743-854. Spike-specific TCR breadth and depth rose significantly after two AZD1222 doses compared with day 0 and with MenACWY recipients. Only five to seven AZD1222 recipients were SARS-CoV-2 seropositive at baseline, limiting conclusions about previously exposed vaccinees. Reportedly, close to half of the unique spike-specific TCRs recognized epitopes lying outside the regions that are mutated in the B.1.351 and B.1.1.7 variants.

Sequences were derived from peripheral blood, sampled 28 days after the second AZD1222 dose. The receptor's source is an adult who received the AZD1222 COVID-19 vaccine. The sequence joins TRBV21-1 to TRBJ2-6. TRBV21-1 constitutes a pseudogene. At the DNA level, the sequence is TGTGCCAGCAGCAAGAACGGGACGGCCAACTCTGGGGCCAACGTCCTGACTTTC. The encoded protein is CASSKNGTANSGANVLTF.